One sample yielded the 30 T cell receptor beta chains listed below, sequenced in a study of response to subunit inactivated influenza vaccine (dated by TCRdb to between 2017 and 2018). Library creation used RT-PCR. Sequenced using an Illumina HiSeq 2500. Clones were called with MiXCR by TCRdb after fastp trimmed the public reads at Q25, and only in-frame beta chains were retained. Rows merge per CDR3 protein into single entries with the most common DNA and genes. The sample table records just under 250,000 distinct CDR3 sequences; 10% to 15% of these occur just once. More than 7% of the sample is held by the ten biggest clonotypes. The sample consisted of non-naive T cells sorted from PBMCs, taken 14 to 15 days before vaccination. The cell subset or site label on this specimen signifies: memory T cell fraction. The receptor set was obtained from a man aged 50-60 years who received an inactivated influenza vaccine. Donor details come from another sample of the same person, matched by shared clones.

This clonotype was detected many times. The chain carries TRBV9 and TRBJ2-2; D is ambiguous. Germline values: CDR1 SGDLS, CDR2 YYNGEE. V lost 6 bases, J lost 5 bases, and 11 bases lay in between. The length of the CDR3 is 13 residues. The CDR3 DNA follows: TGTGCCAGCACTGGGGTTCGGACCGGGGAGCTGTTTTTT. As protein: CASTGVRTGELFF. Variable domain in full (rest from reference TRBV9 and TRBJ2-2): DSGVTQTPKHLITATGQRVTLRCSPRSGDLSVYWYQQSLDQGLQFLIQYYNGEERAKGNILERFSAQQFPDLHSELNLSSLELGDSALYFCASTGVRTGELFFGEGSRLTVL.

The rearrangement joins TRBV5-4 to TRBJ2-3; 13 nucleotides match TRBD2. CDR1 is SGHNT and CDR2 is YYREEE in the germline V gene (reference sequence). V trimming: 2 bases; J trimming: 5 bases; junction bases outside the gene matches: 5. The CDR3 runs to 16 residues. Here the CDR3 DNA reads TGTGCCAGCAGCTTTACTAGCGGGGGGGCCAGAGATACGCAGTATTTT. This gives the protein CASSFTSGGARDTQYF.

In its sample, this clonotype was seen a few times. CDR3 amino acids: CASSSDRAAYEQYF. The CDR3 bases are TGTGCCAGCAGCTCGGACAGGGCGGCCTACGAGCAGTACTTC. The chain carries TRBV11-1 and TRBJ2-7; 8 bases map to TRBD1. CDR1 and CDR2 (germline): SGHAT, FQDESV (reference sequence). The CDR3 loop spans 14 amino acids. Trimming at V came to 4 bases and at J to 2 bases, leaving 4 bases not matched to a gene.

This clonotype was observed many times. The chain uses TRBV4-3 and TRBJ2-7; D is perhaps TRBD1 (6 bases). Trimming cost V 4 bases and J 3 bases, with 19 bases left between them. Germline CDR1 LGHNA, CDR2 YSLEER. CDR3 length equals 16 residues. The CDR3: CASSPERSARGYEQYF. CDR3 bases: TGCGCCAGCAGCCCAGAGCGAAGCGCCAGGGGCTACGAGCAGTACTTC.

A remark on this clonotype: One junction end disagrees with the germline gene, perhaps due to a read error. This rearrangement joins TRBV9 to TRBJ2-1; TRBD2 is a possible D gene (5 bases). The CDR3 length is 17 residues. The germline CDR1 and CDR2 sequences are SGDLS and YYNGEE. The CDR3 sequence is CASGSPTSDWSGNERFF. CDR3 coding DNA: TGTGCCAGCGGATCACCCACATCGGACTGGAGCGGCAATGAGCGGTTCTTC.

This clonotype was seen a handful of times. Here the CDR3 reads CASSERDTQYF. The CDR3, as DNA: TGTGCCAGCAGTGAACGGGATACGCAGTATTTT. This chain connects TRBV2 to TRBJ2-3; the D is unclear. Germline CDR1 SNHLY, CDR2 FYNNEI. The CDR3 spans 11 residues. V lost 2 bases and J lost 6, with 3 bases in between.

This clonotype was seen just once. The CDR3 loop reads CASSQERLAGGNEQYF. Written as DNA, the CDR3 is TGCGCCAGCAGCCAAGAAAGACTAGCGGGGGGGAACGAGCAGTACTTC. The genes are TRBV4-3 and TRBJ2-7; 14 bases line up with TRBD2. The J segment lost 5 bases and the V segment lost 0 bases, leaving 3 bases of the junction unmatched. The CDR3 covers 16 residues. Germline loops: CDR1 LGHNA, CDR2 YSLEER.

The sample holds a few counts of this clonotype. This sequence joins TRBV28 and TRBJ2-4; D tentatively reads TRBD1 or TRBD2 (6 bases each). V gave up 6 bases and J gave up 0 bases, with 12 bases separating them. The V gene's germline CDR1 is MDHEN and CDR2 SYDVKM. The CDR3 is 15 residues long. Here the CDR3 DNA reads TGTGCCAGCAGCAACAGGGACTTAGCCAAAAACATTCAGTACTTC. Translated, it gives CASSNRDLAKNIQYF.

This clonotype was seen only a few times. The J gene is TRBJ2-3, the V gene TRBV7-2; 8 bases are shared with TRBD2. There are 12 residues in the CDR3. Germline loops: CDR1 SGHTA, CDR2 FQGNSA. Trimming took 4 bases from V and 13 from J; bases not matched to a gene: 7. The CDR3 region is CASSYSGTREYF. The CDR3 DNA reads TGTGCCAGCAGCTACTCCGGGACTAGGGAGTATTTT.

This clonotype was observed a handful of times. The chain links TRBV3-1 to TRBJ2-7; a weak D match, TRBD1 (6 bases). V lost 0 bases and J lost 3, with 12 bases in between. CDR1 is LGHDT and CDR2 is YNNKEL in the germline V gene (reference sequence). CDR3 length: 15 amino acids. The CDR3 here is CASSQDRQDIYEQYF. In DNA form, the CDR3 reads TGTGCCAGCAGCCAAGATAGACAGGACATCTACGAGCAGTACTTC.

The table lists this clonotype with many counts. The CDR3 region is CASSQGTSGSWDNEQFF. The DNA for the CDR3 is TGTGCCAGCAGCCAAGGGACTAGCGGGAGTTGGGACAATGAGCAGTTCTTC. The chain is built from TRBV4-2 and TRBJ2-1; 13 bases agree with TRBD2. In germline, CDR1 is LGHNA, CDR2 YNFKEQ. V dropped 1 base and J dropped 5; count of bases not matched to a gene: 5. The CDR3 is made up of 17 amino acids.

The sample holds many counts of this clonotype. The rearrangement joins TRBV12-3 or TRBV12-4 to TRBJ1-2; TRBD1 matches at 10 bases. CDR3 length: 16 amino acids. Germline trimming cut 4 bases from V and 6 bases from J; bases unmatched to any gene: 11. The CDR3 coding sequence is TGTGCCAGCAGTTACCCCCTGACAGGGGGCGCGAATGGCTACACCTTC. Translated: CASSYPLTGGANGYTF.

This clonotype is medium-sized. V gene TRBV7-6 combines with J gene TRBJ2-2; D possibly matches TRBD1 or TRBD2 (5 bases each). Trimming cost V 3 bases and J 0 bases, with 20 bases left between them. The V gene's germline CDR1 is SGHVS and CDR2 FNYEAQ. The CDR3 has 19 residues. The chain's CDR3 is CASSFKGPFATPNTGELFF. Here the CDR3 DNA reads TGTGCCAGCAGCTTCAAGGGACCCTTCGCGACTCCGAACACCGGGGAGCTGTTTTTT.

This chain joins TRBV7-9 and TRBJ2-5, with D perhaps given as TRBD1 or TRBD2 (5 bases each). V gave up 4 bases and J gave up 5 bases, with 8 bases separating them. CDR3 length equals 12 residues. Looked up from germline, CDR1 is SEHNR and CDR2 is FQNEAQ (reference sequence). CDR3 loop: CASSYGAETQYF. CDR3 DNA: TGTGCCAGCAGCTACGGGGCGGAGACCCAGTACTTC.

This clonotype turned up a few times. The rearrangement uses TRBV10-3 and TRBJ2-3, with D possibly TRBD1 on 6 matching bases. Germline CDR1 is ENHRY and CDR2 is SYGVKD. V gave up 8 bases and J gave up 2 bases, with 11 bases separating them. This CDR3 region has 13 residues. The CDR3 DNA sequence: TGTGCCATCGGGGGACAACACACAGATACGCAGTATTTT. It translates to CAIGGQHTDTQYF.

This clonotype was seen at least ten times. The gene calls are TRBV29-1 and TRBJ2-7, with TRBD1 matching over 7 bases. There are 14 residues in the CDR3. Germline V lookup: CDR1 SQVTM, CDR2 ANQGSEA. Trimming cost V 6 bases and J 1 base; bases outside gene matches: 9. CDR3 bases: TGCAGCGTGGTCGCCGGGACAGTTTCCTACGAGCAGTACTTC. It yields the protein CSVVAGTVSYEQYF.

This clonotype came up a few times. The genes are TRBV5-1 and TRBJ2-5, with D unclear. The CDR3 is made up of 12 amino acids. Trimming pared 0 bases from V and 5 bases from J, leaving 5 bases between. CDR1 is SGHRS and CDR2 is YFSETQ in the germline V gene. This CDR3 is CASSLAPETQYF. The CDR3 bases are TGCGCCAGCAGCTTGGCCCCGGAGACCCAGTACTTC.

This clonotype has at least ten counts. The V gene is TRBV20-1, the J gene TRBJ1-5; D is undetermined. Deletions cut 3 bases from V and 1 base from J, with 13 bases between. The CDR3 is 15 amino acids. The V gene's germline CDR1 is DFQATT and CDR2 SNEGSKA (reference sequence). In DNA form, the CDR3 reads TGCAGTGCTAGCCACGGGGTTATCAGCAATCAGCCCCAGCATTTT. Amino acid sequence: CSASHGVISNQPQHF.

The DNA of the CDR3 is TGTGCCAGCAGCTTTCACAGGGGCGGTGGAACAGATACGCAGTATTTT. This codes for CASSFHRGGGTDTQYF. The chain is built from TRBV7-2 and TRBJ2-3; 7 bases are a match to TRBD1. CDR3 length equals 16 residues. Germline loops: CDR1 SGHTA, CDR2 FQGNSA. The ends lost 3 bases at V and 3 bases at J; junction bases unmatched: 9.

The J gene is TRBJ1-3, the V gene TRBV6-5; D not resolved. This CDR3 spans 12 amino acids. Trimming cost V 6 bases and J 11 bases, with 14 bases left between them. The germline V gene encodes CDR1 MNHEY and CDR2 SVGAGI. The CDR3 DNA reads TGTGCCAGCAGGGCCCTGGTAGGGCCCATATATTTT. It is translated as CASRALVGPIYF.

The chain employs TRBV9 and TRBJ2-1, with TRBD1 identical over 9 bases. The CDR3 is 15 amino acids. CDR1 and CDR2 from the germline V gene are SGDLS and YYNGEE. The J segment lost 7 bases and the V segment lost 2 bases, leaving 7 bases of the junction unmatched. CDR3 coding DNA: TGTGCCAGCAGCGTGGCCGGGACAGGGAATAATGAGCAGTTCTTC. The encoded protein is CASSVAGTGNNEQFF.

On this clonotype: At one of its ends the junction is not consistent with the germline gene, which may arise from a read error. This chain joins TRBV7-7 and TRBJ2-1; 8 bases are shared with TRBD1. This CDR3 has 16 residues. Germline V lookup: CDR1 SSHAT, CDR2 FNYEAQ (reference sequence). This chain's CDR3 is CASSTKTGEFYNEQFF. The CDR3 nucleotides are TGTGCTAGCAGCACTAAGACAGGGGAGTTCTACAATGAGCAGTTCTTC.

The genes are TRBV4-3 and TRBJ1-2; D unresolved. CDR1 LGHNA and CDR2 YSLEER come from the germline V gene. This CDR3 comprises 16 residues. Between the trimmed V and J ends, which lost 0 bases and 4 bases, there was a span of 15 bases. The CDR3, as DNA: TGCGCCAGCAGCCAAGATATGGGTCGCCAACCCTATGGCTACACCTTC. Protein: CASSQDMGRQPYGYTF.

This clonotype was detected ten times or more. The chain carries TRBV28 and TRBJ1-2; D possibly corresponds to TRBD1 (5 bases). The CDR3 has 15 residues. Germline CDR1 and CDR2: MDHEN and SYDVKM. The V end lost 9 bases, the J end lost 7 bases, and 24 bases lay between the germline ends. The CDR3: CASSSGGRQYGGYTF. The CDR3 coding sequence is TGTGCCAGTTCATCGGGGGGGAGGCAGTACGGTGGCTACACCTTC.

The genes are TRBV6-2 or TRBV6-3 and TRBJ1-1, with TRBD1 matching 9 bases. There are 15 residues in the CDR3. V gave up 8 bases and J gave up 2 bases; unmatched junction bases: 9. Germline loops: CDR1 MNHEY, CDR2 SVGEGT. The CDR3 spells CASLRDRVLNTEAFF. The CDR3 nucleotides read TGTGCCAGCTTAAGGGACAGGGTGCTCAACACTGAAGCTTTCTTT.

The gene calls are TRBV14 and TRBJ2-7; 10 bases map to TRBD2. This CDR3 has 18 amino acids. V trimming: 4 bases; J trimming: 4 bases; junction bases outside the gene matches: 16. Germline V gene lookup returns CDR1 SGHDN and CDR2 FVKESK. In DNA, the CDR3 is TGTGCCAGCAGCCCAGAAACCTCCTTAGCGGGAGGAGGTTACGAGCAGTACTTC. Protein: CASSPETSLAGGGYEQYF.

This clonotype has just a few counts. The chain joins TRBV4-2 to TRBJ2-3, with TRBD2 identical over 8 bases. The CDR3 totals 14 residues. V was pared by 6 bases and J by 4 bases, with 6 bases of the junction left unmatched. Germline CDR1 is LGHNA and CDR2 is YNFKEQ. CDR3 in amino acids: CASSERGRADTQYF. The CDR3 DNA sequence: TGTGCCAGCAGTGAGCGGGGGAGGGCAGATACGCAGTATTTT.

This clonotype came up many times. The chain couples TRBV5-1 to TRBJ2-4; TRBD1 agrees at 7 bases. This CDR3 is built from 14 residues. Per the germline V gene, CDR1 is SGHRS and CDR2 is YFSETQ. After removal of 5 bases from V and 10 bases from J, the junction contained 12 bases not matched to a gene. The CDR3 sequence is CASRLGDSAMIQYF. Written as DNA, the CDR3 is TGCGCCAGCAGACTTGGGGACAGTGCTATGATTCAGTACTTC.

This clonotype was counted many times. The V gene is TRBV12-3 or TRBV12-4, the J gene TRBJ1-1; possible D gene TRBD1, 5 bases. V was cut by 4 bases and J by 8 bases, with 20 bases left in between. The CDR3 has 15 amino acids. This chain's CDR3 is CASSSFFGQGTEAFF. DNA of the CDR3: TGTGCCAGCAGTTCATTTTTCGGGCAGGGTACAGAAGCTTTCTTT.

This clonotype was recorded a few times. The chain carries TRBV12-3 or TRBV12-4 and TRBJ1-6; 9 bases match TRBD1. CDR3 length: 13 residues. V was pared by 11 bases and J by 7 bases, with 6 bases of the junction left unmatched. CDR3 protein: CASTGTGNSPLHF. Here the CDR3 DNA reads TGTGCCTCCACCGGGACAGGGAATTCACCCCTCCACTTT.